This TCR beta chain is drawn from a study of T cell responses to AZD1222 COVID-19 vaccine. Germline V gene lookup returns CDR1 SGHTS and CDR2 YDEGEE. This CDR3 has 9 residues. Some clones are missing from TCRdb's copy, which holds only in-frame ones; the method was immunoSEQ multiplex PCR. This table holds approximately 150,000 clones, around 94% found once. The source material was peripheral blood, sampled on day 0 of AZD1222 vaccination. V usage is TRBV5-8 and J usage is TRBJ2-7; no reliable D call. The TCR was taken from an adult in good health. The CDR3 DNA reads as TGTGCCAGCAGCTTGCCAGGAAACGTC. It translates to CASSLPGNV.